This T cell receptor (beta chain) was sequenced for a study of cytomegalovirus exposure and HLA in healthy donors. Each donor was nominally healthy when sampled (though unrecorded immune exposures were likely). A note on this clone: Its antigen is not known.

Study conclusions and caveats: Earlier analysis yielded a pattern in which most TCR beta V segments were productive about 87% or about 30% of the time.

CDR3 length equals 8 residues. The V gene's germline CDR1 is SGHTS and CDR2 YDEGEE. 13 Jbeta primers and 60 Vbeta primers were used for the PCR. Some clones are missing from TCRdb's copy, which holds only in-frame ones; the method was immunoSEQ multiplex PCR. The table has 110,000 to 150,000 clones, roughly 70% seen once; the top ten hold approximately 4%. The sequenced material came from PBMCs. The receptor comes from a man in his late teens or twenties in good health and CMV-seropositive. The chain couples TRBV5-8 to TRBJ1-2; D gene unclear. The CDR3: CGLGGYTF. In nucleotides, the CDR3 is TGTGGATTGGGCGGCTACACCTTC.